The 12 T cell receptor beta chains below were found in one sample sequenced in a study of T cell repertoires in cytomegalovirus infection. TCRdb re-called the reads with MiXCR, one entry per CDR3 protein. The sample shows approximately 600,000 distinct CDR3 sequences, under 45% of them seen only once. Their specific antigens are unknown. This specimen consisted of cultured PBMCs, obtained from culture after CMV antigen stimulation. The receptors derive from a human donor in good health (CMV status not recorded). Some clones in this sample may be carry-over from other donors' samples.

This clonotype was seen only a few times. The V gene is TRBV12-3 or TRBV12-4, the J gene TRBJ1-4, with a possible D match to TRBD1 (5 bases). Trimming shortened V by 6 bases and J by 6 bases, and 14 bases separated the two germline ends. CDR3 size: 14 residues. CDR3 sequence (DNA): TGTGCCAGCAGGGACCGGGGCACCGATGAAAAACTGTTTTTT. Translated, it gives CASRDRGTDEKLFF.

The CDR3: CASSLRLAGINEQFF. CDR3 DNA: TGTGCCAGCAGTTTAAGGCTAGCGGGAATTAATGAGCAGTTCTTC. The J gene is TRBJ2-1, the V gene TRBV12-3 or TRBV12-4; 9 positions match TRBD2. With 2 bases clipped from V and 7 bases from J, the junction kept 6 bases outside the gene matches. This CDR3 spans 15 amino acids.

The rearrangement joins TRBV7-8 to TRBJ1-1; perhaps TRBD1 as D (6 bases). The CDR3 length is 13 residues. V lost 8 bases and J 6 bases, leaving 16 bases between the germline ends. CDR1 is SGHVS, CDR2 FQNEAQ, per germline. As DNA, the CDR3 is TGTGCCAGCCGAAGCTACAGGGCCTCTGAAGCTTTCTTT. It translates to CASRSYRASEAFF.

This chain joins TRBV4-2 and TRBJ2-6; TRBD2 matches at 8 bases. This CDR3 contains 18 residues. The ends lost 1 base at V and 1 base at J; junction bases unmatched: 6. CDR1 is LGHNA and CDR2 is YNFKEQ in the germline V gene. The CDR3 spells CASSQAPAGVSGANVLTF. In DNA form, the CDR3 reads TGTGCCAGCAGCCAAGCCCCAGCGGGGGTGTCTGGGGCCAACGTCCTGACTTTC.

This clonotype was recorded many times. J is TRBJ2-1 and V is TRBV7-6; 8 nucleotides line up with TRBD2. Germline V CDR1 and CDR2: SGHVS, FNYEAQ. The CDR3 covers 16 residues. V trimming: 1 base; J trimming: 6 bases; junction bases outside the gene matches: 8. CDR3 DNA: TGTGCCAGCAGCTTAGGGGTAGCGGGGTTCGGCAATGAGCAGTTCTTC. Translating gives CASSLGVAGFGNEQFF.

A single count supports this clonotype. A junction end diverges from the germline sequence, so it may reflect a read error. The genes are TRBV27 and TRBJ1-2; TRBD1 agrees at 8 bases. The CDR3 loop spans 14 amino acids. Germline values: CDR1 MNHEY, CDR2 SMNVEV (reference sequence). CDR3 residues: CASSPLGTGYGCTF. The CDR3 DNA is TGTGCCAGCAGTCCTCTCGGGACAGGCTATGGCTGCACCTTC.

This chain joins TRBV19 and TRBJ2-1; 10 nucleotides match TRBD2. The V and J ends lost 5 bases and 8 bases, in that order; junction bases with no gene match: 12. The CDR3 totals 16 residues. Germline values: CDR1 LNHDA, CDR2 SQIVND (reference sequence). CDR3 nucleotide sequence: TGTGCCAGTAGTCCAGCAGGAGCGGGAGGGCCGGATGAGCAGTTCTTC. Encoded protein: CASSPAGAGGPDEQFF.

This clonotype was detected only a few times. V is TRBV7-8 and J is TRBJ1-1; 11 bases agree with TRBD1. The CDR3 sequence is 15 residues long. The germline CDR1 and CDR2 sequences are SGHVS and FQNEAQ. The V and J ends lost 4 bases and 5 bases, in that order; junction bases with no gene match: 6. The CDR3 DNA reads as TGTGCCAGCAGCTCTTACCGGGACAGGGGGACTGAAGCTTTCTTT. Protein: CASSSYRDRGTEAFF.

The chain joins TRBV7-2 to TRBJ2-1; 11 bases match TRBD2. Germline V gives CDR1 SGHTA, CDR2 FQGNSA. The junction had 11 bases not matched to a gene; V was cut back by 5 bases and J by 8 bases. The CDR3 totals 16 residues. The CDR3 DNA follows: TGTGCCAGCAGCGCCCTACTAGCGGGAGTTACCGATGAGCAGTTCTTC. Amino acid sequence: CASSALLAGVTDEQFF. The whole variable domain, remainder taken from reference TRBV7-2 and TRBJ2-1, is GAGVSQSPSNKVTEKGKDVELRCDPISGHTALYWYRQSLGQGLEFLIYFQGNSAPDKSGLPSDRFSAERTGGSVSTLTIQRTQQEDSAVYLCASSALLAGVTDEQFFGPGTRLTVL.

V usage is TRBV7-2 and J usage is TRBJ1-6; D is unresolved. The CDR3 loop spans 12 amino acids. Germline lookup yields CDR1 SGHTA and CDR2 FQGNSA. V was shortened by 2 bases and J by 14 bases, with 10 bases between the two germline ends. Here the CDR3 reads CASSLPRLALHF. The CDR3 bases are TGTGCCAGCAGCTTACCCCGGTTGGCCCTCCACTTT. Full variable domain (outside the CDR3, taken from reference TRBV7-2 and TRBJ1-6): GAGVSQSPSNKVTEKGKDVELRCDPISGHTALYWYRQSLGQGLEFLIYFQGNSAPDKSGLPSDRFSAERTGGSVSTLTIQRTQQEDSAVYLCASSLPRLALHFGNGTRLTVT.

This clonotype was seen at least ten times. This chain joins TRBV7-2 and TRBJ2-7, with D perhaps TRBD2 (6 bases). This CDR3 has 13 residues. Per germline, CDR1 SGHTA and CDR2 FQGNSA. V was clipped by 5 bases and J by 6 bases, with 14 bases between them. The CDR3 loop is CASSRRGPGEQYF. The CDR3, as DNA: TGTGCCAGCAGCCGGAGGGGTCCCGGCGAGCAGTACTTC.

This sequence joins TRBV28 and TRBJ2-3; 8 bases match TRBD2. The V gene end was trimmed by 1 base and the J gene end by 7 bases; junction bases not matched to a gene: 19. Per the germline V gene, CDR1 is MDHEN and CDR2 is SYDVKM. The CDR3 length is 19 residues. In DNA form, the CDR3 reads TGTGCCAGCAGTTTATTTGCATACCCCGGACTAGCCCCACGGCATACGCAGTATTTT. Its translation: CASSLFAYPGLAPRHTQYF.